These T cell receptor beta chains were read from a single sample in a study of CD8 T cells in ankylosing spondylitis. TCRdb processed the 5' RACE reads anew with MiXCR; each CDR3 protein has one entry. The sample comprises roughly 350,000 distinct CDR3 sequences, less than 10% of which are singletons, and more than 12% rests with the top ten. Sequencing was carried out using blood, either unsorted or a sorted T cell fraction (not recorded which). The receptors stem from a male donor with ankylosing spondylitis. CDR3s include the opening cysteine and the closing phenylalanine or tryptophan. Each record gives: D gene, J gene, clone size, V gene, CDR3 length, CDR3 protein, CDR3 DNA. D genes are given only for firm matches. Size is omitted from some rows. Given values are once, few, many or a class for expanded clones.

d_call: .; j_call: TRBJ2-7; clone_size: .; v_call: TRBV15; cdr3_length: 13; cdr3_aa: CATSASLAYEQYF; cdr3_nt: TGTGCCACCAGCGCTAGTTTGGCCTACGAGCAGTACTTC
d_call: TRBD2; j_call: TRBJ2-1; clone_size: few; v_call: TRBV3-1; cdr3_length: 16; cdr3_aa: CASSSQPAGAANEQFF; cdr3_nt: TGTGCCAGCAGCTCACAGCCAGCGGGAGCTGCCAATGAGCAGTTCTTC
d_call: TRBD1; j_call: TRBJ2-7; clone_size: many; v_call: TRBV29-1; cdr3_length: 13; cdr3_aa: CSVRDRGHYEQYF; cdr3_nt: TGCAGCGTTCGGGACAGGGGGCACTACGAGCAGTACTTC
d_call: .; j_call: TRBJ2-1; clone_size: many; v_call: TRBV12-3/TRBV12-4; cdr3_length: 15; cdr3_aa: CASSFGLVLYNEQFF; cdr3_nt: TGTGCCAGCAGTTTCGGTCTTGTACTATACAATGAGCAGTTCTTC
d_call: .; j_call: TRBJ2-2; clone_size: .; v_call: TRBV29-1; cdr3_length: 11; cdr3_aa: CSVEVARQLFF; cdr3_nt: TGCAGCGTTGAAGTTGCTCGCCAGCTGTTTTTT
d_call: .; j_call: TRBJ1-3; clone_size: few; v_call: TRBV20-1; cdr3_length: 14; cdr3_aa: CSARDGRSGNTIYF; cdr3_nt: TGCAGTGCTAGAGATGGCAGGTCTGGAAACACCATATATTTT
d_call: TRBD2; j_call: TRBJ2-1; clone_size: .; v_call: TRBV29-1; cdr3_length: 16; cdr3_aa: CSVESRLLAGPNEQFF; cdr3_nt: TGCAGCGTTGAAAGCCGGTTACTAGCGGGACCCAATGAGCAGTTCTTC
d_call: .; j_call: TRBJ2-1; clone_size: .; v_call: TRBV9; cdr3_length: 15; cdr3_aa: CASSVGGNTYNEQFF; cdr3_nt: TGTGCTAGCAGCGTAGGGGGAAACACCTACAATGAGCAGTTCTTC
d_call: TRBD1; j_call: TRBJ2-7; clone_size: many; v_call: TRBV7-2; cdr3_length: 14; cdr3_aa: CASSIFTGGDEQYF; cdr3_nt: TGTGCCAGCAGCATTTTTACAGGGGGCGACGAGCAGTACTTC
d_call: .; j_call: TRBJ2-1; clone_size: .; v_call: TRBV9; cdr3_length: 15; cdr3_aa: CASSEVSQTYNEQFF; cdr3_nt: TGTGCCAGCAGCGAAGTCTCCCAAACCTACAATGAGCAGTTCTTC
d_call: .; j_call: TRBJ2-1; clone_size: few; v_call: TRBV20-1; cdr3_length: 13; cdr3_aa: CSARDESRHEQFF; cdr3_nt: TGCAGTGCTAGAGATGAGTCCCGGCATGAGCAGTTCTTC
d_call: .; j_call: TRBJ2-3; clone_size: many; v_call: TRBV29-1; cdr3_length: 12; cdr3_aa: CSVEPTPSAQYF; cdr3_nt: TGCAGCGTTGAACCGACCCCTTCTGCGCAGTATTTT
d_call: TRBD2; j_call: TRBJ2-3; clone_size: .; v_call: TRBV9; cdr3_length: 17; cdr3_aa: CASSVEVWGGYEDTQYF; cdr3_nt: TGTGCCAGCAGCGTAGAAGTATGGGGAGGGTATGAAGATACGCAGTATTTT
d_call: .; j_call: TRBJ1-1; clone_size: .; v_call: TRBV7-9; cdr3_length: 13; cdr3_aa: CASSPTRDTEAFF; cdr3_nt: TGTGCCAGCAGCCCCACCAGAGACACTGAAGCTTTCTTT
d_call: .; j_call: TRBJ2-5; clone_size: .; v_call: TRBV7-6; cdr3_length: 17; cdr3_aa: CASSLGNTARVQETQYF; cdr3_nt: TGTGCCAGCAGCTTGGGGAACACGGCCAGAGTACAGGAGACCCAGTACTTC
d_call: .; j_call: TRBJ2-1; clone_size: .; v_call: TRBV29-1; cdr3_length: 14; cdr3_aa: CSVERRGAYNEQFF; cdr3_nt: TGCAGCGTTGAGAGGCGCGGGGCTTACAATGAGCAGTTCTTC
d_call: .; j_call: TRBJ2-7; clone_size: few; v_call: TRBV23-1; cdr3_length: 11; cdr3_aa: CAKLHVYEQYF; cdr3_nt: TGCGCCAAATTACACGTTTACGAGCAGTACTTC
d_call: TRBD1; j_call: TRBJ1-4; clone_size: many; v_call: TRBV5-5; cdr3_length: 15; cdr3_aa: CASSLERGPNEKLFF; cdr3_nt: TGTGCCAGCAGCTTGGAGAGGGGGCCTAATGAAAAACTGTTTTTT
d_call: TRBD2; j_call: TRBJ2-7; clone_size: few; v_call: TRBV19; cdr3_length: 15; cdr3_aa: CASSFGLAGAYEQYF; cdr3_nt: TGTGCCAGTAGTTTCGGACTAGCGGGAGCCTACGAGCAGTACTTC
d_call: .; j_call: TRBJ2-7; clone_size: .; v_call: TRBV20-1; cdr3_length: 11; cdr3_aa: CSALRSYEQYF; cdr3_nt: TGCAGTGCTCTCCGATCCTACGAGCAGTACTTC
d_call: .; j_call: TRBJ2-3; clone_size: few; v_call: TRBV6-2/TRBV6-3; cdr3_length: 20; cdr3_aa: CASSSTGGNSKALAGPRPYF; cdr3_nt: TGTGCCAGCAGTTCCACAGGGGGGAATTCAAAAGCCCTAGCGGGACCCCGTCCGTATTTT
d_call: TRBD2; j_call: TRBJ2-1; clone_size: many; v_call: TRBV7-3; cdr3_length: 15; cdr3_aa: CASSPLGRGLNEQFF; cdr3_nt: TGTGCCAGCAGCCCTCTAGGGCGGGGACTAAATGAGCAGTTCTTC
d_call: TRBD2; j_call: TRBJ2-1; clone_size: .; v_call: TRBV13; cdr3_length: 17; cdr3_aa: CASSIRTSETLINEQFF; cdr3_nt: TGTGCCAGCAGCATACGGACTAGCGAGACGCTTATTAATGAGCAGTTCTTC
d_call: TRBD2; j_call: TRBJ2-1; clone_size: many; v_call: TRBV5-1; cdr3_length: 12; cdr3_aa: CASSSGTSDEFF; cdr3_nt: TGCGCCAGCAGCTCCGGGACTAGCGATGAGTTCTTC
d_call: TRBD1; j_call: TRBJ1-1; clone_size: .; v_call: TRBV7-9; cdr3_length: 15; cdr3_aa: CASSGQGGGLSEAFF; cdr3_nt: TGTGCCAGCAGCGGACAGGGAGGGGGATTGAGTGAAGCTTTCTTT
d_call: TRBD2; j_call: TRBJ2-7; clone_size: few; v_call: TRBV20-1; cdr3_length: 16; cdr3_aa: CSAASGTSGRMYEQYF; cdr3_nt: TGCAGTGCTGCCTCCGGGACTAGCGGGAGGATGTACGAGCAGTACTTC
d_call: .; j_call: TRBJ2-2; clone_size: many; v_call: TRBV7-2; cdr3_length: 15; cdr3_aa: CASSLVGPNTGELFF; cdr3_nt: TGTGCCAGCAGCTTGGTAGGCCCGAACACCGGGGAGCTGTTTTTT
d_call: .; j_call: TRBJ2-5; clone_size: once; v_call: TRBV19; cdr3_length: 14; cdr3_aa: CASSIGGDQETQYF; cdr3_nt: TGTGCCAGTAGTATTGGGGGAGACCAAGAGACCCAGTACTTC
d_call: .; j_call: TRBJ2-5; clone_size: few; v_call: TRBV29-1; cdr3_length: 12; cdr3_aa: CSVEPGKETQYF; cdr3_nt: TGCAGCGTTGAACCCGGGAAAGAGACCCAGTACTTC
d_call: .; j_call: TRBJ2-1; clone_size: few; v_call: TRBV27; cdr3_length: 16; cdr3_aa: CASSLDPRGLNNEQFF; cdr3_nt: TGTGCCAGCAGTTTAGATCCTCGGGGACTCAACAATGAGCAGTTCTTC
d_call: .; j_call: TRBJ2-5; clone_size: .; v_call: TRBV10-3; cdr3_length: 17; cdr3_aa: CAISEPPLAGAGETQYF; cdr3_nt: TGTGCCATCAGTGAGCCACCACTTGCAGGGGCGGGGGAGACCCAGTACTTC
d_call: .; j_call: TRBJ1-4; clone_size: .; v_call: TRBV24-1; cdr3_length: 14; cdr3_aa: CATSDSTLNEKLFF; cdr3_nt: TGTGCCACCAGTGATAGTACGCTTAATGAAAAACTGTTTTTT